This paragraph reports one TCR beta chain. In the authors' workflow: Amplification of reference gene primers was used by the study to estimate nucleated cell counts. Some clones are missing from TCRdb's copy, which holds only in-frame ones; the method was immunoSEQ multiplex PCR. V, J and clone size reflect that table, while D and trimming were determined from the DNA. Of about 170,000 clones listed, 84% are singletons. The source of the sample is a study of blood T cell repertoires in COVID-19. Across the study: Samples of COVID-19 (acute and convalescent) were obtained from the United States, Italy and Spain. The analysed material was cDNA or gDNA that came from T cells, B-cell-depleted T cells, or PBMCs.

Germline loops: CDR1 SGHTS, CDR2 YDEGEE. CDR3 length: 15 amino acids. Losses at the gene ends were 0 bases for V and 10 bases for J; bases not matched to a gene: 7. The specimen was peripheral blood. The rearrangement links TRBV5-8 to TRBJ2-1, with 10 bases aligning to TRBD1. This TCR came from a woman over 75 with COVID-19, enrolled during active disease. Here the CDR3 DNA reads TGTGCCAGCAGCTTGGTGGGGACAGGGGTTTGGGAGCAGTTCTTC. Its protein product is CASSLVGTGVWEQFF.